This T cell receptor (beta chain) was documented in a study of blood T cells in healthy people across ages. Through a sample-barcoded 5' primer and a J-beta primer mix, a second PCR was run for roughly 7 to 12 cycles. A minimum of 2.5 million CDR3-containing paired-end reads was obtained for each sample. TCRdb re-derived calls from the 5' RACE reads in MiXCR, one entry per CDR3 protein. The sample lists 1.8 million or so distinct CDR3 sequences, 39% seen once, with 20% to 25% in the top ten. Study-wide findings and caveats: Observed TCR beta diversity showed a strong correlation with the percentage of naive T cells as measured by flow cytometry.

The CDR3 sequence is 16 residues long. V lost 4 bases, J lost 1 base, and 16 bases lay in between. Germline V CDR1 and CDR2: SGHVS, FQNEAQ. The table lists this clonotype with a few counts. Its antigen is undetermined. Specimen: blood. The rearrangement links TRBV7-8 to TRBJ2-5, with a weak D call TRBD2 (5 bases). This clonotype originated in a human donor in good health. The DNA for the CDR3 is TGTGCCAGCAGCTCCGGGGTGACGGCATCCCAAGAGACCCAGTACTTC. Encoded protein: CASSSGVTASQETQYF.